The sequence of this TCR beta chain was determined in a study of T cells after somatic rescue of genetic block. The germline V and J ends were trimmed by 0 bases and 7 bases, with 7 bases remaining between them. CDR1 is SGDLS, CDR2 YYNGEE, per germline. This CDR3 is built from 13 residues. Some clones are missing from TCRdb's copy, which holds only in-frame ones; the method was immunoSEQ multiplex PCR. The repertoire holds more than 10,000 clones, under 85% seen once, with 6.5% to 8.5% in the top ten. The chain recombines TRBV9 with TRBJ2-2; no definite D call. Material for sequencing was peripheral blood mononuclear cells (PBMCs). This sequence was found in a boy aged 5 to 17. CDR3: CASSVELGGELFF. DNA of the CDR3: TGTGCCAGCAGCGTAGAGTTGGGCGGGGAGCTGTTTTTT.